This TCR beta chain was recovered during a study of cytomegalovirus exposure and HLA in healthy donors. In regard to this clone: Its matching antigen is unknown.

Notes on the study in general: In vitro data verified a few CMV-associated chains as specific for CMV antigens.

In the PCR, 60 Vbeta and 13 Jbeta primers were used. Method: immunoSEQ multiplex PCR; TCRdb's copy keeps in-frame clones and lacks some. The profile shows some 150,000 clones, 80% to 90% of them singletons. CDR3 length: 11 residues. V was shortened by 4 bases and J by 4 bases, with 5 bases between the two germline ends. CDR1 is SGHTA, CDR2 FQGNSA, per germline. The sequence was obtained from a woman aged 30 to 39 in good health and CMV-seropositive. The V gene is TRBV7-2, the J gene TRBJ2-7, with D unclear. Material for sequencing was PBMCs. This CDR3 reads CASSYYYEQYF. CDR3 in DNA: TGTGCCAGCAGCTACTATTACGAGCAGTACTTC.